This is a list of T cell receptor beta chains from one sample in a study of cytomegalovirus exposure and HLA in healthy donors. The assay was immunoSEQ multiplex PCR, and TCRdb's table has in-frame clones only and misses some. Of about 150,000 clones in the sample, roughly three quarters are singletons; the top ten hold roughly 12%. The sample comprised PBMCs. The receptors originated from a man aged 25 to 40 in good health and CMV-seropositive. Both conserved end residues are part of each CDR3. The D gene is left open where the match is weak. A row's size may be missing; if present it is once, few, many or a size class.

d_gene: TRBD1
v_gene: TRBV6-5
j_gene: TRBJ2-2
len: 15
abundance: NA
CDR3nt: TGTGCCAGCAGCCATTCCGACAGGGGGCCCGGGGAGCTGTTTTTT
CDR3aa: CASSHSDRGPGELFF

d_gene: NA
v_gene: TRBV14
j_gene: TRBJ2-7
len: 13
abundance: NA
CDR3nt: TGTGCCAGCAGCCAGACTTTAACAGGCGAGCAGTACTTC
CDR3aa: CASSQTLTGEQYF

d_gene: TRBD1
v_gene: TRBV9
j_gene: TRBJ2-7
len: 16
abundance: NA
CDR3nt: TGTGCCAGCAGCGTAGACCCCCAGGGACAGGGTTACGAGCAGTACTTC
CDR3aa: CASSVDPQGQGYEQYF

d_gene: NA
v_gene: TRBV27
j_gene: TRBJ2-2
len: 12
abundance: NA
CDR3nt: TGTGCCAGCACCGGGGGACCTGGGGAGCTGTTTTTT
CDR3aa: CASTGGPGELFF

d_gene: NA
v_gene: TRBV19
j_gene: TRBJ1-5
len: 13
abundance: NA
CDR3nt: TGTGCCAGTAGTATGAGGCACAATCAGCCCCAGCATTTT
CDR3aa: CASSMRHNQPQHF

d_gene: NA
v_gene: TRBV5-1
j_gene: TRBJ2-7
len: 14
abundance: NA
CDR3nt: TGCGCCAGCAGCTTTTCTAGCGAGGTCTACGAGCAGTACTTC
CDR3aa: CASSFSSEVYEQYF

d_gene: TRBD2
v_gene: TRBV14
j_gene: TRBJ2-1
len: 15
abundance: NA
CDR3nt: TGTGCCAGCAGCCAACTAGGACGGACTAGGAATGAGCAGTTCTTC
CDR3aa: CASSQLGRTRNEQFF

d_gene: TRBD2
v_gene: TRBV28
j_gene: TRBJ2-1
len: 16
abundance: once
CDR3nt: TGTGCCAGCAGTCCCCCAGCGGGAGGGGGGTACAATGAGCAGTTCTTC
CDR3aa: CASSPPAGGGYNEQFF

d_gene: NA
v_gene: TRBV28
j_gene: TRBJ1-4
len: 13
abundance: NA
CDR3nt: TGTGCCAGCAGTTTAAGGGTGGGGGCAAAACTGTTTTTT
CDR3aa: CASSLRVGAKLFF

d_gene: TRBD1
v_gene: TRBV5-6
j_gene: TRBJ1-1
len: 13
abundance: NA
CDR3nt: TGTGCCAGCAGCTTGGGGACAGGGACTGAAGCTTTCTTT
CDR3aa: CASSLGTGTEAFF

d_gene: NA
v_gene: TRBV19
j_gene: TRBJ1-5
len: 16
abundance: NA
CDR3nt: TGTGCCAGTAGTGGCCTCGGCGGGTCCGGCAATCAGCCCCAGCATTTT
CDR3aa: CASSGLGGSGNQPQHF

d_gene: NA
v_gene: TRBV7-9
j_gene: TRBJ1-1
len: 15
abundance: NA
CDR3nt: TGTGCCAGCAGCTTACGGGGGGCCCCAGAGGAAGAAGCTTTCTTT
CDR3aa: CASSLRGAPEEEAFF

d_gene: NA
v_gene: TRBV6-5
j_gene: TRBJ1-1
len: 14
abundance: NA
CDR3nt: TGTGCCAGCAACCAACGCAGGGGTGACACTGAAGCTTTCTTT
CDR3aa: CASNQRRGDTEAFF

d_gene: NA
v_gene: TRBV28
j_gene: TRBJ1-2
len: 12
abundance: NA
CDR3nt: TGTGCCAGCAGTTTCACAGGTTATGGCTACACCTTC
CDR3aa: CASSFTGYGYTF

d_gene: TRBD1
v_gene: TRBV5-4
j_gene: TRBJ1-2
len: 16
abundance: NA
CDR3nt: TGTGCCAGCAGCTTGGTGGGACAGGAGATACGCTATGGCTACACCTTC
CDR3aa: CASSLVGQEIRYGYTF

d_gene: NA
v_gene: TRBV5-1
j_gene: TRBJ2-6
len: 17
abundance: NA
CDR3nt: TGCGCCAGCAGCTTGGATGTACTTCGCACGGGGGCCAACGTCCTGACTTTC
CDR3aa: CASSLDVLRTGANVLTF

d_gene: TRBD1
v_gene: TRBV11-2
j_gene: TRBJ1-4
len: 14
abundance: NA
CDR3nt: TGTGCCAGCAGCTTCAGGGGGCGTGGTGAAAAACTGTTTTTT
CDR3aa: CASSFRGRGEKLFF

d_gene: TRBD2
v_gene: TRBV6-1
j_gene: TRBJ2-3
len: 17
abundance: NA
CDR3nt: TGTGCCAGCAGTGAAGCGCTTTGGTCTAGCGGGCGGGATACGCAGTATTTT
CDR3aa: CASSEALWSSGRDTQYF

d_gene: NA
v_gene: TRBV2
j_gene: TRBJ2-3
len: 14
abundance: few
CDR3nt: TGTGCCAGCAGTTTGTCAGGGATCGCAGATACGCAGTATTTT
CDR3aa: CASSLSGIADTQYF

d_gene: TRBD2
v_gene: TRBV6-1
j_gene: TRBJ2-1
len: 16
abundance: NA
CDR3nt: TGTGCCAGCAGTGCCAGACTAGCGGGAATCTACAATGAGCAGTTCTTC
CDR3aa: CASSARLAGIYNEQFF

d_gene: TRBD1
v_gene: TRBV4-1
j_gene: TRBJ1-6
len: 15
abundance: NA
CDR3nt: TGCGCCAGCAGCCAAGCCGGGACAGTGGGGGCACCCCTCCACTTT
CDR3aa: CASSQAGTVGAPLHF

d_gene: TRBD2
v_gene: TRBV5-1
j_gene: TRBJ2-7
len: 16
abundance: NA
CDR3nt: TGCGCCAGCAGCCTTCCGGGACTAGCGGGCCCGGTCGAGCAGTACTTC
CDR3aa: CASSLPGLAGPVEQYF